The 23 T cell receptor beta chains given below trace back to one sample, sequenced in a study of cytomegalovirus exposure and HLA in healthy donors. Clones were read by immunoSEQ multiplex PCR, and TCRdb kept only the in-frame ones, dropping some. In the table there are 65,000 to 95,000 clones, 95% of which are singletons. The sample was PBMCs. All receptors come from a man younger than 35 in good health and CMV-seronegative.

The V gene is TRBV10-2, the J gene TRBJ2-7; 7 bases line up with TRBD2. CDR1 and CDR2 from the germline V gene are WSHSY and SAAADI. The CDR3 runs 14 residues. V was clipped by 0 bases and J by 1 base; unmatched bases: 0. The CDR3 spells CASSESGGSYEQYF. DNA for the CDR3: TGCGCCAGCAGTGAGTCCGGGGGGTCCTACGAGCAGTACTTC.

This chain links TRBV19 with TRBJ1-1; TRBD1 might be the D (5 bases). The CDR3 has 14 amino acids. The germline gives CDR1 LNHDA, CDR2 SQIVND (reference sequence). Deletions cut 5 bases from V and 1 base from J, with 11 bases between. In nucleotides, the CDR3 is TGTGCCAGTAGTGGCGTACAGGCGAACACTGAAGCTTTCTTT. It is translated as CASSGVQANTEAFF.

The rearrangement links TRBV7-9 to TRBJ2-7; D may be TRBD1 (6 bases). This CDR3 comprises 15 residues. V was clipped by 5 bases and J by 4 bases, with 18 bases between them. Germline V gene data show CDR1 as SEHNR and CDR2 as FQNEAQ (reference sequence). The CDR3 loop reads CASSQSTGIFYEQYF. CDR3 in DNA: TGTGCCAGCAGCCAATCAACAGGGATTTTTTACGAGCAGTACTTC.

V is TRBV27 and J is TRBJ2-3; D ambiguous. Germline CDR1 is MNHEY and CDR2 is SMNVEV (reference sequence). The CDR3 has 13 residues. The V and J ends lost 2 bases and 2 bases respectively, with 5 bases between them. This CDR3 is CASSLTYTDTQYF. The CDR3 DNA reads TGTGCCAGCAGTTTAACATACACAGATACGCAGTATTTT.

The gene calls are TRBV11-1 and TRBJ1-2; unclear D gene. From germline, CDR1 is SGHAT and CDR2 FQDESV (reference sequence). Trimming took 4 bases from V and 13 from J, leaving 16 bases between them. The CDR3 loop spans 12 amino acids. The CDR3 spells CASSSPGAPGTF. CDR3 in DNA: TGTGCCAGCAGCTCCCCCGGAGCGCCCGGCACCTTC.

The chain carries TRBV6-5 and TRBJ2-7; 8 bases match TRBD1. Germline CDR1 is MNHEY and CDR2 is SVGAGI. The CDR3 extends over 15 amino acids. The junction had 7 bases not matched to a gene; V was cut back by 2 bases and J by 4 bases. CDR3 sequence (DNA): TGTGCCAGCAGTTACGACAGGGGCAGATTATACGAGCAGTACTTC. It codes for CASSYDRGRLYEQYF.

This chain uses TRBV7-8 with TRBJ1-2; 7 bases fit TRBD1. The junction had 17 bases not matched to a gene; V was cut back by 5 bases and J by 8 bases. The CDR3 sequence is 16 residues long. Germline V gene data show CDR1 as SGHVS and CDR2 as FQNEAQ. The CDR3 sequence is CASSASPQGGFMGYTF. Written as DNA, the CDR3 is TGTGCCAGCAGCGCCTCCCCCCAGGGGGGATTCATGGGCTACACCTTC.

The CDR3 region has the DNA TGCGCCAGCAGCCAAGATGGTTCTAGCGGGCCACAAGAGACCCAGTACTTC. Translated: CASSQDGSSGPQETQYF. The V call is TRBV4-1, the J call TRBJ2-5; TRBD2 agrees at 8 bases. The CDR3 has 17 amino acids. V dropped 0 bases and J dropped 2; count of bases not matched to a gene: 8. Germline CDR1 MGHRA, CDR2 YSYEKL.

The V call is TRBV15, the J call TRBJ1-2; TRBD1 agrees at 8 bases. Germline V lookup: CDR1 LNHNV, CDR2 YYDKDF (reference sequence). Trimming at V came to 0 bases and at J to 2 bases, leaving 14 bases not matched to a gene. CDR3 size: 19 residues. The DNA for the CDR3 is TGTGCCACCAGCAGAGATTATTCAGTCCCAGACAGGGGCAACTATGGCTACACCTTC. Protein product: CATSRDYSVPDRGNYGYTF.

This chain links TRBV27 with TRBJ2-1, with 12 bases identical to TRBD2. Losses at the gene ends were 4 bases for V and 13 bases for J; bases not matched to a gene: 11. Germline CDR1 and CDR2: MNHEY and SMNVEV (reference sequence). This CDR3 comprises 15 residues. The CDR3 DNA is TGTGCCAGCAGTTCGGGACTAGCGGGTCGGCCTCTCCAGTTCTTC. This gives the protein CASSSGLAGRPLQFF.

This chain links TRBV6-5 with TRBJ1-1, with D maybe TRBD1 (6 bases). CDR3 length equals 14 residues. Trimming left V 6 bases short and J 1 base short, with 12 bases between. CDR1 is MNHEY, CDR2 SVGAGI, per germline. In DNA form, the CDR3 reads TGTGCCAGCAGGTTAGCGGGGGCGAACACTGAAGCTTTCTTT. It encodes CASRLAGANTEAFF.

V is TRBV6-5 and J is TRBJ1-4; D is perhaps TRBD1 (5 bases). CDR3 length equals 13 residues. Germline V lookup: CDR1 MNHEY, CDR2 SVGAGI. V lost 10 bases and J 8 bases, leaving 17 bases between the germline ends. The CDR3 nucleotides are TGTGCCACTAGAGACAGCTCTAGGGAAAAACTGTTTTTT. It codes for CATRDSSREKLFF.

V usage is TRBV19 and J usage is TRBJ1-2; tentative D call: TRBD1 (5 bases). Germline loops: CDR1 LNHDA, CDR2 SQIVND (reference sequence). This CDR3 has 14 amino acids. V shed 4 bases and J shed 8 bases, with 17 bases lying between them. CDR3 region: CASSKVTAQGGYTF. In DNA, the CDR3 is TGTGCCAGTAGTAAAGTGACGGCCCAGGGAGGCTACACCTTC.

In this sample, this clone turned up once. V and J are TRBV7-9 and TRBJ2-2; D possibly corresponds to TRBD2 (5 bases). Germline assignment: CDR1 SEHNR and CDR2 FQNEAQ (reference sequence). The CDR3 runs to 14 residues. The V end was cut by 5 bases, the J end by 5 bases, with 12 bases between. The CDR3 DNA is TGTGCCAGCAGCCCCGAGGGTTGGACCGGGGAGCTGTTTTTT. Translating it yields CASSPEGWTGELFF.

This clone has only one observation. This chain links TRBV28 with TRBJ2-5, with 7 bases matching TRBD1. V was clipped by 6 bases and J by 1 base; unmatched bases: 8. Germline V CDR1 and CDR2: MDHEN, SYDVKM. The CDR3 sequence is 15 residues long. The chain's CDR3 is CASSHRDSFQETQYF. In nucleotides, the CDR3 is TGTGCCAGCAGCCACCGGGACAGCTTCCAAGAGACCCAGTACTTC.

V gene TRBV27 combines with J gene TRBJ1-2; tentatively, D is TRBD1 (5 bases). Trimming stripped 6 bases from V and 4 bases from J, with 15 bases between. The CDR3 sequence is 14 residues long. Germline assignment: CDR1 MNHEY and CDR2 SMNVEV (reference sequence). CDR3 sequence (DNA): TGTGCCAGCAGCCCTAATCAGGGTAGCTATGGCTACACCTTC. Translating it yields CASSPNQGSYGYTF.

The rearrangement joins TRBV7-8 to TRBJ1-4, with D possibly being TRBD1 (5 bases). Germline V CDR1 and CDR2: SGHVS, FQNEAQ. The ends were cut back, 0 bases at V and 13 bases at J, with 18 bases in the middle. The CDR3 consists of 15 residues. CDR3 in amino acids: CASSLARGKPVLLFF. The CDR3 bases are TGTGCCAGCAGCTTAGCTCGGGGGAAACCCGTCTTACTGTTTTTT.

The chain is built from TRBV5-6 and TRBJ2-5, with TRBD2 matching over 7 bases. CDR3 length: 16 residues. Germline loops: CDR1 SGHDT, CDR2 YYEEEE. J lost 5 bases, V lost 4 bases, and 14 bases had no gene match. The CDR3, as DNA: TGTGCCAGCAGCGCCGGGCCGAGTTCAGCGGGGGAGACCCAGTACTTC. Translating it yields CASSAGPSSAGETQYF.

This chain links TRBV4-2 with TRBJ1-1; 10 bases align to TRBD1. The CDR3 is 18 residues long. Trimming cost V 0 bases and J 0 bases; bases outside gene matches: 7. Per germline, CDR1 LGHNA and CDR2 YNFKEQ. The CDR3 loop reads CASSQDRQGAGMNTEAFF. As DNA, the CDR3 is TGTGCCAGCAGCCAAGATAGACAGGGGGCAGGCATGAACACTGAAGCTTTCTTT.

This clone was detected once. The chain links TRBV5-1 to TRBJ2-3, with TRBD2 as a possible D gene (6 bases). In germline, CDR1 is SGHRS, CDR2 YFSETQ. The CDR3 extends over 16 amino acids. V was shortened by 4 bases and J by 0 bases, with 15 bases between the two germline ends. CDR3 sequence reads: CASSGGTVTSTDTQYF. DNA for the CDR3: TGCGCCAGCAGCGGGGGGACGGTTACTAGCACAGATACGCAGTATTTT.

The chain joins TRBV14 to TRBJ2-3; D gene unclear. Per germline, CDR1 SGHDN and CDR2 FVKESK. Trimming shortened V by 6 bases and J by 0 bases, and 4 bases separated the two germline ends. The CDR3 spans 12 residues. The CDR3 bases are TGTGCCAGCAGTCATAGCACAGATACGCAGTATTTT. Translation gives CASSHSTDTQYF.

J is TRBJ1-1 and V is TRBV5-4; no clear D. From germline, CDR1 is SGHNT and CDR2 YYREEE (reference sequence). Trimming removed 2 bases from V and 1 base from J, with 12 bases in between. CDR3 length: 15 residues. The CDR3 is CASSFVGRPNTEAFF. The CDR3 nucleotides read TGTGCCAGCAGCTTCGTTGGCAGGCCGAACACTGAAGCTTTCTTT.

In this sample, this clone turned up once. V usage is TRBV28 and J usage is TRBJ1-3; D gene unclear. The length of the CDR3 is 14 residues. With 2 bases removed from V and 6 bases from J, the gap between germline ends came to 11 bases. In germline, CDR1 is MDHEN, CDR2 SYDVKM. The CDR3 here is CASSLGLAVNTIYF. CDR3 nucleotide sequence: TGTGCCAGCAGTTTAGGGCTCGCAGTAAACACCATATATTTT.